Included here is one TCR beta chain sequence, with context. V was clipped by 3 bases and J by 5 bases, with 15 bases between them. The germline CDR1 and CDR2 sequences are SGHNT and YYREEE (reference sequence). The CDR3 sequence is 14 residues long. The data derive from a study of Ad26.COV2.S vaccination and SARS-CoV-2 variants. Method: immunoSEQ multiplex PCR; TCRdb's copy keeps in-frame clones and lacks some. The sample includes more than 350,000 clones, 80% to 95% of them seen just once. As for treatment: 15 to 20 received Ad26.COV2.S at low or high dose, single or two shots; 5 received placebo; per-sample allocation not given. Day 63 after the first vaccine or placebo injection was the time point for sampling.

The chain uses TRBV5-4 and TRBJ2-7; D not resolved. This receptor was identified in a person aged 18-65 years who received the Ad26.COV2.S COVID-19 vaccine or a placebo. Sequenced here: peripheral blood, sampled in a trial of Ad26.COV2.S vaccine versus placebo. The CDR3 spells CASSSRRTSHEQYF. CDR3 sequence (DNA): TGTGCCAGCAGCTCACGTCGGACGTCCCACGAGCAGTACTTC.